This T cell receptor (beta chain) came from a study of CXCR3-negative and CXCR3-positive naive CD8 T cells. General study findings and limits: Naive cells positive for CXCR3 carried more hydrophobic TRB CDR3s than CXCR3-negative ones.

To note about this clonotype: The target antigen is unknown.

Libraries of TRB cDNA were made by 5' RACE and carried UMIs. No DNA is given; TCRdb re-called the 5' RACE reads and lists each CDR3 protein once. Found here are 150,000 or so distinct CDR3 sequences; the top ten clones hold 0.45% to 0.55%. The CDR3 spans 13 residues. Germline V gives CDR1 KGHDR, CDR2 SFDVKD. The sample consisted of naive CXCR3+ CD8+ T cells from blood. Subset meaning: CD45RO-CCR7+CD27+CD95- naive CD8+ T cells expressing CXCR3 (TNR3+). This sequence was found in a human donor in good health. Some clones in this sample may be carry-over from other donors' samples. The rearrangement links TRBV24-1 to TRBJ1-5. CDR3 residues: CATSDSWNQPQHF.